This TCR beta chain was captured by sequencing in a study of T cells after yellow fever vaccination. Findings and caveats of the study: Relatively few clonotypes were ones that appeared in both CD4 and CD8 compartments. From the bulk population, abundant clonotypes could contaminate and appear within FACS-sorted repertoires.

TCR cDNA was made by 5'RACE template switching, adding a universal primer site and UMIs. MiXCR, applied by TCRdb to the 5' RACE reads, yields one record per CDR3 protein. This sample has 450,000 to 600,000 distinct CDR3 sequences, with less than 15% found just once. About this clonotype itself: Its target is unknown.

The TCR comes from a young man who received the YFV17D yellow fever vaccine. This specimen consisted of PBMCs, obtained on the day of the yellow fever booster vaccination.

CDR3 nucleotide sequence: TGTGCCAGCAGTAACAACCGACGGGACAGAAATCAGCCCCAGCATTTT. Protein product: CASSNNRRDRNQPQHF. V and J are TRBV27 and TRBJ1-5; 7 bases map to TRBD1. The CDR3 totals 16 residues. CDR1 is MNHEY, CDR2 SMNVEV, per germline (reference sequence). Trimming at V came to 5 bases and at J to 4 bases, leaving 11 bases not matched to a gene.